Each of the 12 T cell receptor beta chains below was sequenced from the same sample in a study of shared clonotypes between healthy human individuals. Produced via immunoSEQ multiplex PCR; TCRdb's table is partial and in-frame only. The repertoire includes 700,000 or so clones, 72% of them detected once, and 1.8% sits in the top ten. The sequencing sample was made of memory CD4+ T cells sorted from blood. This sample's subset: CD45RA-negative fraction. The source is a woman between 25 and 40 years old in good health.

The rearrangement uses TRBV6-4 and TRBJ2-5; D is uncertain. This CDR3 spans 15 amino acids. Germline V gene lookup returns CDR1 MRHNA and CDR2 SNTAGT. Between the trimmed V and J ends, which lost 11 bases and 4 bases, there was a span of 23 bases. The CDR3 DNA is TGTGCCCCCCAGGTGTGGCTACCAAAATCAGAGACCCAGTACTTC. Protein sequence: CAPQVWLPKSETQYF.

There are a few counts of this clone. The chain combines TRBV2 with TRBJ1-5; 7 nucleotides line up with TRBD1. CDR1 SNHLY and CDR2 FYNNEI come from the germline V gene. The CDR3 length is 14 residues. V was pared by 6 bases and J by 4 bases, with 6 bases of the junction left unmatched. CDR3 residues: CASSDGTANQPQHF. The CDR3, as DNA: TGTGCCAGCAGCGATGGGACAGCTAATCAGCCCCAGCATTTT.

The V gene is TRBV9, the J gene TRBJ2-2, with TRBD2 matching 9 bases. V lost 5 bases and J lost 6; bases outside the gene matches: 17. There are 18 residues in the CDR3. Germline loops: CDR1 SGDLS, CDR2 YYNGEE. The CDR3 region is CASSRPGLAEKKAGELFF. In DNA form, the CDR3 reads TGTGCCAGCAGTCGACCGGGACTAGCCGAAAAAAAGGCCGGGGAGCTGTTTTTT.

The chain uses TRBV12-5 and TRBJ2-2, with D possibly TRBD1 on 6 matching bases. Germline V gene data show CDR1 as LGHNT and CDR2 as FRNRAP. The V and J ends lost 8 bases and 6 bases respectively, with 19 bases between them. The CDR3 consists of 15 residues. The DNA of the CDR3 is TGTGCTAGTCGGAACGGACAGCATGGGGCCGGGGAGCTGTTTTTT. Amino acids: CASRNGQHGAGELFF. The variable domain in full, with the rest retrieved from reference TRBV12-5 and TRBJ2-2, is DARVTQTPRHKVTEMGQEVTMRCQPILGHNTVFWYRQTMMQGLELLAYFRNRAPLDDSGMPKDRFSAEMPDATLATLKIQPSEPRDSAVYFCASRNGQHGAGELFFGEGSRLTVL.

CDR3 sequence (DNA): TGTGCCAGCAGCTTAGTGTCTAGCGGGAGCTACGAGCAGTACTTC. It yields the protein CASSLVSSGSYEQYF. The chain combines TRBV13 with TRBJ2-7, with 10 nucleotides matching TRBD2. V lost 1 base and J lost 3; bases outside the gene matches: 3. The CDR3 has 15 amino acids. Germline CDR1 is PRHDT and CDR2 is FYEKMQ (reference sequence). The full variable domain, its missing parts supplied by reference TRBV13 and TRBJ2-7, is AAGVIQSPRHLIKEKRETATLKCYPIPRHDTVYWYQQGPGQDPQFLISFYEKMQSDKGSIPDRFSAQQFSDYHSELNMSSLELGDSALYFCASSLVSSGSYEQYFGPGTRLTVT.

V gene TRBV7-2 combines with J gene TRBJ2-5; D possibly corresponds to TRBD2 (5 bases). Trimming removed 3 bases from V and 5 bases from J, with 10 bases in between. The CDR3 is 13 amino acids. Germline-derived CDR1 and CDR2 are SGHTA and FQGNSA. In DNA form, the CDR3 reads TGTGCCAGCAGCTTTAGCGTTGTGGAGACCCAGTACTTC. Protein: CASSFSVVETQYF.

This clone was observed a handful of times. This rearrangement joins TRBV9 to TRBJ2-3; D is unclear. Trimming stripped 0 bases from V and 7 bases from J, with 9 bases between. There are 13 residues in the CDR3. Germline CDR1 reads SGDLS; CDR2 reads YYNGEE. In nucleotides, the CDR3 is TGTGCCAGCAGCGTAGGGGCGGCGAATACGCAGTATTTT. It is translated as CASSVGAANTQYF.

The chain combines TRBV19 with TRBJ2-7; TRBD2 agrees at 8 bases. The CDR3 consists of 14 residues. J lost 6 bases, V lost 8 bases, and 12 bases had no gene match. Germline values: CDR1 LNHDA, CDR2 SQIVND (reference sequence). The chain's CDR3 is CASRTLGTRIEQYF. Here the CDR3 DNA reads TGTGCCAGTCGGACTCTCGGGACTAGAATCGAGCAGTACTTC.

V usage is TRBV29-1 and J usage is TRBJ2-7; no reliable D call. Trimming left V 4 bases short and J 3 bases short, with 7 bases between. This CDR3 region has 11 residues. Germline-derived CDR1 and CDR2 are SQVTM and ANQGSEA. As DNA, the CDR3 is TGCAGCGTTGGACACAACTACGAGCAGTACTTC. Protein: CSVGHNYEQYF.

This rearrangement joins TRBV5-1 to TRBJ2-2; 11 bases match TRBD1. From germline, CDR1 is SGHRS and CDR2 YFSETQ. The CDR3 consists of 16 residues. The J segment lost 7 bases and the V segment lost 2 bases, leaving 7 bases of the junction unmatched. CDR3 nucleotide sequence: TGCGCCAGCAGCTTTCTACTGGACAGGGGGCGCGGGGAGCTGTTTTTT. Translating it yields CASSFLLDRGRGELFF. The full variable domain, in which reference TRBV5-1 and TRBJ2-2 provide the parts outside the CDR3, is KAGVTQTPRYLIKTRGQQVTLSCSPISGHRSVSWYQQTPGQGLQFLFEYFSETQRNKGNFPGRFSGRQFSNSRSEMNVSTLELGDSALYLCASSFLLDRGRGELFFGEGSRLTVL.

CDR3 nucleotides: TGTGCCAGCAGCTTCTCAACAGGGGCCGGAAACACCATATATTTT. The encoded protein is CASSFSTGAGNTIYF. This chain links TRBV7-9 with TRBJ1-3; 7 nucleotides match TRBD1. The germline CDR1 and CDR2 sequences are SEHNR and FQNEAQ (reference sequence). V was pared by 3 bases and J by 4 bases, with 6 bases of the junction left unmatched. The CDR3 runs to 15 residues. Full variable domain (outside the CDR3, taken from reference TRBV7-9 and TRBJ1-3): DTGVSQNPRHKITKRGQNVTFRCDPISEHNRLYWYRQTLGQGPEFLTYFQNEAQLEKSRLLSDRFSAERPKGSFSTLEIQRTEQGDSAMYLCASSFSTGAGNTIYFGEGSWLTVV.

This clone was found a few times. V and J are TRBV19 and TRBJ2-6, with a weak D call TRBD2 (6 bases). Per the germline V gene, CDR1 is LNHDA and CDR2 is SQIVND (reference sequence). The CDR3 has 22 residues. V lost 3 bases and J 0 bases, leaving 27 bases between the germline ends. In nucleotides, the CDR3 is TGTGCCAGTAGTATGGACGGGAGAGGCAAGAACGACCGATTCTCTGGGGCCAACGTCCTGACTTTC. This codes for CASSMDGRGKNDRFSGANVLTF.